This T cell receptor (beta chain) comes out of a study of T cells in Graves' hyperthyroidism and ophthalmopathy. What was amplified from RNA transcripts were TCR beta CDR3 regions. HTBI primers were employed in a first-round RT-PCR of the TCR CDR3. In TCRdb, the multiplex PCR reads were re-called with MiXCR into one record per CDR3 protein. The sample contains 400,000 to 600,000 distinct CDR3 sequences, roughly a sixth of which appear only once. Notes on the study in general: Blood held most thyroid clonotypes expanded above 0.001 frequency.

Germline values: CDR1 SGHTA, CDR2 FQGNSA. V was shortened by 4 bases and J by 5 bases, with 11 bases between the two germline ends. This CDR3 is 13 amino acids long. There are a few counts of this clonotype. Its matching antigen is unknown. This TCR came from a woman aged 25 to 39 with Graves' ophthalmopathy. This rearrangement joins TRBV7-2 to TRBJ2-5, with D possibly matching TRBD1 (6 bases). Input material: blood. CDR3 sequence (DNA): TGTGCCAGCAGCTCGAACAGGGCGGAGACCCAGTACTTC. Its protein is CASSSNRAETQYF.